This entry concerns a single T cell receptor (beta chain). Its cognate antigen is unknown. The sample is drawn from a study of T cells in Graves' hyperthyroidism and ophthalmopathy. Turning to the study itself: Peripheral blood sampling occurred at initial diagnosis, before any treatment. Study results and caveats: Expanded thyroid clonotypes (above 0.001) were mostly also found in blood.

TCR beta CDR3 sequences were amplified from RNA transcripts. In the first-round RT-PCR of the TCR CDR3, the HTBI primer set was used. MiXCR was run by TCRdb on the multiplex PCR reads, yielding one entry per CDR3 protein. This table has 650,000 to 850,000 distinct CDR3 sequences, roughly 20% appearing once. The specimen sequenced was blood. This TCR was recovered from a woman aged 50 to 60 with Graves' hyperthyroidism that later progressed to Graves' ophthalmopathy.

The CDR3 loop reads CASSPGQFSGNTIYF. The DNA of the CDR3 is TGTGCCAGCAGCCCGGGACAGTTCTCTGGAAACACCATATATTTT. The V and J genes are TRBV11-2 and TRBJ1-3, with 7 positions matching TRBD1. Per germline, CDR1 SGHAT and CDR2 FQNNGV. The CDR3 covers 15 residues. Trimming at V came to 5 bases and at J to 0 bases, leaving 4 bases not matched to a gene.